This entry features one T cell receptor (beta chain) sequence. Its antigen is not identified. This sample is part of a study of T cells expressing NK-cell markers. Study-wide context: Eight donors were sequenced, of whom seven were HCMV-seropositive, while the remaining one was HCMV-seronegative. The study, taken as a whole, reports: About 6 donors had dominant NKG2C+ clonotypes that comprised about 1.0-7.5% of their CD8+ T cells.

The CDR3 loop spans 13 amino acids. TCRdb derives one entry per CDR3 protein from the 5' RACE reads, leaving out DNA. Across 200,000 to 300,000 distinct CDR3 sequences, the top ten clones capture around 0.4% of the sample. The chain combines TRBV12-3 or TRBV12-4 with TRBJ2-2. The source is a man between 18 and 35 years old in good health. Sequenced sample: blood T cells: a sorted CD56 or NKG2C T cell subset, CD4+ or CD8+ T cells, or bulk PBMC T cells (not recorded which). CDR3 sequence reads: CASSLDPTGELFF.